Below, 15 T cell receptor beta chains from the same sample are listed, as sequenced in a study of breast tumors, draining lymph nodes, adjacent tissues. TCRdb itself ran the multiplex PCR reads through MiXCR, one entry per CDR3 protein. The sample yields 70,000 or so distinct CDR3 sequences, 43% seen once. Input material: breast tumor tissue. These receptors were obtained from a female donor with breast cancer. Some clones in this sample may be carry-over from other donors' samples.

The chain links TRBV2 to TRBJ1-4; D is uncertain. Germline assignment: CDR1 SNHLY and CDR2 FYNNEI. The V gene lost 8 bases and the J gene lost 8 bases, with 12 bases spanning the gap. The CDR3 length is 12 residues. CDR3 loop: CASDGVGEKLFF. CDR3 bases: TGTGCCAGCGATGGGGTTGGGGAAAAACTGTTTTTT.

The chain has TRBV10-3 and TRBJ1-2; no clear D gene. V was trimmed by 9 bases and J by 1 base, leaving 9 bases between them. CDR1 and CDR2 from the germline V gene are ENHRY and SYGVKD. CDR3 length: 12 residues. CDR3 in amino acids: CAMAGDNYGYTF. Written as DNA, the CDR3 is TGTGCCATGGCAGGTGATAACTATGGCTACACCTTC.

The chain recombines TRBV19 with TRBJ2-6; D not certain. V was trimmed by 5 bases and J by 5 bases, leaving 7 bases between them. CDR3 size: 13 residues. Germline V CDR1 and CDR2: LNHDA, SQIVND (reference sequence). CDR3 in DNA: TGTGCCAGTAGTCCTCGATGGGCCAACGTCCTGACTTTC. This sequence encodes CASSPRWANVLTF.

This clonotype was recorded many times. The chain combines TRBV5-8 with TRBJ2-3; 16 nucleotides align to TRBD2. V lost 3 bases to trimming and J lost 5 bases; unmatched junction nucleotides: 6. Germline V gene lookup returns CDR1 SGHTS and CDR2 YDEGEE. The CDR3 is 17 amino acids. The CDR3 region has the DNA TGTGCCAGCAGCTACCCCGGGACTAGCGGGGGGGAAGATACGCAGTATTTT. Translating gives CASSYPGTSGGEDTQYF. The full variable domain, rest sourced from reference TRBV5-8 and TRBJ2-3, is EAGVTQSPTHLIKTRGQQATLRCSPISGHTSVYWYQQALGLGLQFLLWYDEGEERNRGNFPPRFSGRQFPNYSSELNVNALELEDSALYLCASSYPGTSGGEDTQYFGPGTRLTVL.

This clonotype was detected ten times or more. The chain employs TRBV5-1 and TRBJ2-5, with 10 bases that match TRBD1. V shed 2 bases, J shed 5 bases, and the junction held 9 bases outside the gene matches. The CDR3 extends over 16 amino acids. The germline gives CDR1 SGHRS, CDR2 YFSETQ. CDR3 amino acids: CASSLLGTGEGETQYF. CDR3 DNA: TGCGCCAGCAGCTTACTAGGGACAGGGGAGGGCGAGACCCAGTACTTC.

This clonotype has a count of ten or more. The J gene is TRBJ1-2, the V gene TRBV7-2; 10 positions agree with TRBD1. CDR1 and CDR2 from the germline V gene are SGHTA and FQGNSA. The CDR3 is 15 residues long. V trimming: 5 bases; J trimming: 4 bases; junction bases outside the gene matches: 7. CDR3 sequence: CASSESGTGAYGYTF. CDR3 DNA sequence: TGTGCCAGCAGCGAAAGCGGGACAGGGGCCTATGGCTACACCTTC.

This clonotype was observed at least ten times. The chain recombines TRBV29-1 with TRBJ2-7, with 7 positions matching TRBD2. The CDR3 extends over 15 amino acids. CDR1 is SQVTM, CDR2 ANQGSEA, per germline. Trimming removed 0 bases from V and 2 bases from J; junction bases left unmatched: 7. CDR3 bases: TGCAGCGTTGAAGAAGCACCGGGGGGTACCTACGAGCAGTACTTC. It specifies CSVEEAPGGTYEQYF.

This chain connects TRBV12-3 or TRBV12-4 to TRBJ2-2; D perhaps matches TRBD2 (5 bases). CDR3 length: 12 residues. V was pared by 6 bases and J by 7 bases, with 9 bases between. Here the CDR3 reads CASSPTSGELFF. As DNA, the CDR3 is TGTGCCAGCAGCCCTACTAGCGGGGAGCTGTTTTTT.

V usage is TRBV6-5 and J usage is TRBJ1-1; D is possibly TRBD1 (6 bases). Germline values: CDR1 MNHEY, CDR2 SVGAGI. The CDR3 contains 15 residues. Trimming took off 5 bases at V and 2 bases at J, with 15 bases between the two ends. Written as DNA, the CDR3 is TGTGCCAGCAGTCACGGCGGGGGGCGAAACACTGAAGCTTTCTTT. Translating gives CASSHGGGRNTEAFF.

A note on this clonotype: A single base separates this from a much larger clone, so it may be a read error. The V and J genes are TRBV6-2 or TRBV6-3 and TRBJ1-2; no firm D call. V was trimmed by 5 bases and J by 4 bases, leaving 11 bases between them. The CDR3 is made up of 13 amino acids. The germline gives CDR1 MNHEY, CDR2 SVGEGT. This CDR3 is CASSHAEVYGYTF. In DNA form, the CDR3 reads TGTGCCAGCAGTCACGCGGAGGTCTATGGCTACACCTTC.

The chain employs TRBV14 and TRBJ1-1; unclear D gene. The V gene lost 0 bases and the J gene lost 5 bases, with 13 bases spanning the gap. The CDR3 has 15 amino acids. The V gene's germline CDR1 is SGHDN and CDR2 FVKESK. Here the CDR3 DNA reads TGTGCCAGCAGCCAAGACGTGGAGGTTTTGACTGAAGCTTTCTTT. Translating gives CASSQDVEVLTEAFF. The full variable domain, in which reference TRBV14 and TRBJ1-1 provide the parts outside the CDR3, is EAGVTQFPSHSVIEKGQTVTLRCDPISGHDNLYWYRRVMGKEIKFLLHFVKESKQDESGMPNNRFLAERTGGTYSTLKVQPAELEDSGVYFCASSQDVEVLTEAFFGQGTRLTVV.

J is TRBJ2-1 and V is TRBV20-1; 7 nucleotides align to TRBD2. J was trimmed by 10 bases and V by 0 bases; bases with no gene match: 15. This CDR3 has 16 amino acids. Germline CDR1 and CDR2: DFQATT and SNEGSKA (reference sequence). The CDR3 region is CSARDLGGGRFTEQFF. The CDR3 DNA reads TGCAGTGCTAGAGATCTTGGGGGGGGGAGATTCACAGAGCAGTTCTTC.

The genes are TRBV20-1 and TRBJ2-3, with a possible D match to TRBD1 (6 bases). The CDR3 runs 14 residues. V was clipped by 1 base and J by 11 bases, with 19 bases between them. Germline CDR1 and CDR2: DFQATT and SNEGSKA (reference sequence). The CDR3 reads CSARASRGYNEQYF. The CDR3 nucleotides read TGCAGTGCTAGAGCTAGCAGGGGTTACAATGAGCAGTATTTT.

This clonotype was detected many times. This sequence joins TRBV11-3 and TRBJ2-3, with 7 bases matching TRBD2. The ends lost 5 bases at V and 3 bases at J; junction bases unmatched: 8. Germline loops: CDR1 SGHNT, CDR2 YENEEA. There are 15 residues in the CDR3. The CDR3 here is CASSTRTSRTDTQYF. CDR3 DNA sequence: TGTGCCAGCAGCACCCGGACTAGTAGAACAGATACGCAGTATTTT.

The chain joins TRBV27 to TRBJ1-2, with TRBD1 matching 9 bases. The CDR3 runs to 15 residues. J gave up 4 bases and V 5 bases, and 8 bases lay outside the gene matches. Germline V CDR1 and CDR2: MNHEY, SMNVEV (reference sequence). CDR3 sequence reads: CASSPDRGYVYGYTF. In DNA form, the CDR3 reads TGTGCCAGCAGTCCCGACAGGGGGTATGTCTATGGCTACACCTTC.